This is a list of T cell receptor beta chains from one sample in a study of molecular identifiers for immune sequencing clone quantification. One entry per CDR3 protein, called by TCRdb with MiXCR from the PCR reads. The sample has 460,000 or so distinct CDR3 sequences, about a fifth seen once. Sequenced sample: naive CD8+ T cells from blood, with Jurkat cell RNA spiked in. The receptors come from a human donor in good health. Some libraries in this study had Jurkat cell RNA spiked in. CDR3s include the opening cysteine and the closing phenylalanine or tryptophan. Each record gives: clone size, V gene, D gene, J gene, CDR3 protein, CDR3 DNA. A D gene is named only where the DNA matches it firmly. A row's size may be missing; if present it is once, few, many or a size class.

clone_size: few
v_call: TRBV4-3
d_call: TRBD1
j_call: TRBJ2-2
cdr3_aa: CASSQGRQGVYTGELFF
cdr3_nt: TGCGCCAGCAGCCAAGGAAGACAGGGGGTATACACCGGGGAGCTGTTTTTT

clone_size: .
v_call: TRBV9
d_call: .
j_call: TRBJ1-4
cdr3_aa: CASSVALWTNEKLFF
cdr3_nt: TGTGCCAGCAGCGTAGCTTTGTGGACTAATGAAAAACTGTTTTTT

clone_size: .
v_call: TRBV28
d_call: TRBD2
j_call: TRBJ2-7
cdr3_aa: CASSLYRVREGTQPYEQYF
cdr3_nt: TGTGCCAGCAGTTTATACAGGGTGCGGGAGGGAACACAACCTTACGAGCAGTACTTC

clone_size: many
v_call: TRBV7-6
d_call: TRBD1
j_call: TRBJ1-1
cdr3_aa: CASSVYTGQGMNTEAFF
cdr3_nt: TGTGCCAGCAGCGTATACACGGGACAGGGAATGAACACTGAAGCTTTCTTT

clone_size: few
v_call: TRBV10-3
d_call: .
j_call: TRBJ1-1
cdr3_aa: CAISDTDENTEAFF
cdr3_nt: TGTGCCATCAGTGATACGGATGAGAACACTGAAGCTTTCTTT

clone_size: .
v_call: TRBV20-1
d_call: .
j_call: TRBJ2-7
cdr3_aa: CSARAVSYEQYF
cdr3_nt: TGCAGTGCGAGGGCAGTGTCCTACGAGCAGTACTTC

clone_size: many
v_call: TRBV19
d_call: .
j_call: TRBJ2-3
cdr3_aa: CASSSPISQADTQYF
cdr3_nt: TGTGCCAGTAGTAGTCCCATCTCTCAGGCAGATACGCAGTATTTT

clone_size: few
v_call: TRBV7-9
d_call: .
j_call: TRBJ2-7
cdr3_aa: CASGQITYEQYF
cdr3_nt: TGTGCCAGCGGACAAATTACCTACGAGCAGTACTTC

clone_size: many
v_call: TRBV5-8
d_call: TRBD2
j_call: TRBJ2-3
cdr3_aa: CASSFAGDTDTQYF
cdr3_nt: TGTGCCAGCAGCTTTGCGGGAGACACAGATACGCAGTATTTT

clone_size: .
v_call: TRBV18
d_call: TRBD1
j_call: TRBJ2-7
cdr3_aa: CASSPWDRGREQYF
cdr3_nt: TGTGCCAGCTCACCATGGGACAGGGGTCGCGAGCAGTACTTC

clone_size: few
v_call: TRBV11-3
d_call: .
j_call: TRBJ1-1
cdr3_aa: CASSSGGSVAFF
cdr3_nt: TGTGCCAGCAGCTCGGGGGGTTCGGTAGCTTTCTTT

clone_size: many
v_call: TRBV6-1
d_call: .
j_call: TRBJ2-7
cdr3_aa: CASSEGPLYEQYF
cdr3_nt: TGTGCCAGCAGTGAAGGGCCCCTCTACGAGCAGTACTTC

clone_size: few
v_call: TRBV27
d_call: .
j_call: TRBJ1-4
cdr3_aa: CASSTWTDSTTNEKLFF
cdr3_nt: TGTGCCAGCAGTACCTGGACCGATTCTACAACTAATGAAAAACTGTTTTTT

clone_size: .
v_call: TRBV7-9
d_call: .
j_call: TRBJ1-1
cdr3_aa: CASSWAGVAFF
cdr3_nt: TGTGCCAGCAGCTGGGCAGGGGTTGCTTTCTTT

clone_size: many
v_call: TRBV5-1
d_call: .
j_call: TRBJ2-7
cdr3_aa: CASSLDSTGYEQYF
cdr3_nt: TGCGCCAGCAGCTTGGATTCAACAGGGTACGAGCAGTACTTC

clone_size: many
v_call: TRBV6-2/TRBV6-3
d_call: TRBD1
j_call: TRBJ1-5
cdr3_aa: CASSYSSGTGGAGYQPQHF
cdr3_nt: TGTGCCAGCAGTTACTCATCTGGTACAGGGGGCGCGGGCTATCAGCCCCAGCATTTT

clone_size: few
v_call: TRBV19
d_call: TRBD2
j_call: TRBJ2-3
cdr3_aa: CASRTTGGTNPTDTQYF
cdr3_nt: TGTGCCAGTAGGACAACGGGGGGGACGAACCCCACAGATACGCAGTATTTT

clone_size: many
v_call: TRBV13
d_call: .
j_call: TRBJ1-2
cdr3_aa: CASSRLTANYGYTF
cdr3_nt: TGTGCCAGCAGCAGACTGACAGCTAACTATGGCTACACCTTC

clone_size: many
v_call: TRBV15
d_call: .
j_call: TRBJ2-6
cdr3_aa: CATSRDDRSSGANVLTF
cdr3_nt: TGTGCCACCAGCAGAGACGACAGGAGCTCTGGGGCCAACGTCCTGACTTTC

clone_size: few
v_call: TRBV20-1
d_call: .
j_call: TRBJ2-1
cdr3_aa: CSLQFTSYNEQFF
cdr3_nt: TGCAGCTTACAGTTTACCTCCTACAATGAGCAGTTCTTC

clone_size: many
v_call: TRBV7-9
d_call: .
j_call: TRBJ2-2
cdr3_aa: CASSLLRNTGELFF
cdr3_nt: TGTGCCAGCAGCTTGCTAAGGAACACCGGGGAGCTGTTTTTT

clone_size: many
v_call: TRBV9
d_call: .
j_call: TRBJ1-3
cdr3_aa: CASSSDGLSGNTIYF
cdr3_nt: TGTGCCAGCAGCTCCGACGGACTCTCTGGAAACACCATATATTTT

clone_size: many
v_call: TRBV6-2/TRBV6-3
d_call: TRBD2
j_call: TRBJ2-1
cdr3_aa: CASSSTPGLAGLREQFF
cdr3_nt: TGTGCCAGCAGTTCGACTCCGGGACTAGCGGGGTTAAGGGAGCAGTTCTTC

clone_size: .
v_call: TRBV6-5
d_call: TRBD1
j_call: TRBJ2-6
cdr3_aa: CASTTQGGGANVLTF
cdr3_nt: TGTGCCAGCACCACACAGGGGGGTGGGGCCAACGTCCTGACTTTC

clone_size: .
v_call: TRBV4-3
d_call: .
j_call: TRBJ2-1
cdr3_aa: CASSQEGGGGDSYNEQFF
cdr3_nt: TGCGCCAGCAGCCAAGAAGGAGGAGGGGGCGACTCCTACAATGAGCAGTTCTTC

clone_size: .
v_call: TRBV24-1
d_call: .
j_call: TRBJ2-5
cdr3_aa: CATSDSGDVYQETQYF
cdr3_nt: TGTGCCACCAGTGATTCCGGGGACGTGTACCAAGAGACCCAGTACTTC

clone_size: .
v_call: TRBV6-2/TRBV6-3
d_call: TRBD2
j_call: TRBJ2-7
cdr3_aa: CASSYSGGLAVFEQYF
cdr3_nt: TGTGCCAGCAGTTACTCTGGGGGACTAGCGGTGTTTGAGCAGTACTTC

clone_size: few
v_call: TRBV4-3
d_call: .
j_call: TRBJ2-7
cdr3_aa: CASSQEGPSSSYEQYF
cdr3_nt: TGCGCCAGCAGCCAAGAGGGGCCTTCATCCTCCTACGAGCAGTACTTC

clone_size: few
v_call: TRBV27
d_call: .
j_call: TRBJ2-1
cdr3_aa: CASSLLGGLPGGNEQFF
cdr3_nt: TGTGCCAGCAGTTTATTAGGGGGTTTGCCTGGGGGCAATGAGCAGTTCTTC

clone_size: few
v_call: TRBV18
d_call: .
j_call: TRBJ1-5
cdr3_aa: CASSPEEGQPQHF
cdr3_nt: TGTGCCAGCTCACCGGAGGAAGGCCAGCCCCAGCATTTT

clone_size: .
v_call: TRBV11-2
d_call: .
j_call: TRBJ2-7
cdr3_aa: CASSLDPGSSYEQYF
cdr3_nt: TGTGCCAGCAGCTTAGATCCCGGTAGTTCCTACGAGCAGTACTTC

clone_size: many
v_call: TRBV7-2
d_call: TRBD2
j_call: TRBJ2-7
cdr3_aa: CASSQWGGSYEQYF
cdr3_nt: TGTGCCAGCAGCCAATGGGGGGGTTCCTACGAGCAGTACTTC

clone_size: few
v_call: TRBV9
d_call: .
j_call: TRBJ2-7
cdr3_aa: CASSPTGGGSYEQYF
cdr3_nt: TGTGCCAGCAGCCCGACGGGGGGCGGATCCTACGAGCAGTACTTC

clone_size: .
v_call: TRBV11-2
d_call: .
j_call: TRBJ2-1
cdr3_aa: CASSLVAGDYNEQFF
cdr3_nt: TGTGCCAGCAGCTTAGTCGCAGGGGACTACAATGAGCAGTTCTTC

clone_size: many
v_call: TRBV18
d_call: TRBD1
j_call: TRBJ2-7
cdr3_aa: CASSPPGGQGHEQYF
cdr3_nt: TGTGCCAGCTCACCACCTGGAGGACAGGGCCACGAGCAGTACTTC

clone_size: many
v_call: TRBV5-1
d_call: .
j_call: TRBJ2-1
cdr3_aa: CASSLVGGTRSNEQFF
cdr3_nt: TGCGCCAGCAGCTTGGTTGGGGGTACTAGGAGCAATGAGCAGTTCTTC

clone_size: many
v_call: TRBV4-3
d_call: .
j_call: TRBJ1-1
cdr3_aa: CASSPHQDAEAFF
cdr3_nt: TGCGCCAGCAGCCCACACCAGGATGCCGAAGCTTTCTTT

clone_size: .
v_call: TRBV15
d_call: .
j_call: TRBJ2-3
cdr3_aa: CATSREPADTQYF
cdr3_nt: TGTGCCACCAGCAGAGAACCCGCAGATACGCAGTATTTT

clone_size: many
v_call: TRBV7-9
d_call: .
j_call: TRBJ2-7
cdr3_aa: CASSSRDVGAYEQYF
cdr3_nt: TGTGCCAGCAGCTCCCGGGACGTAGGAGCCTACGAGCAGTACTTC

clone_size: few
v_call: TRBV6-4
d_call: .
j_call: TRBJ2-2
cdr3_aa: CASSVPRTGTTVTGELFF
cdr3_nt: TGTGCCAGCAGTGTCCCCAGGACCGGGACAACGGTGACCGGGGAGCTGTTTTTT